The following is a T cell receptor (beta chain) sequence with its context. The sample belongs to a study of technical replicates of blood from a handful of donors. Germline values: CDR1 SGHTS, CDR2 YDEGEE. V dropped 4 bases and J dropped 10; count of bases not matched to a gene: 14. The CDR3 is 15 amino acids. Clones were sequenced by immunoSEQ multiplex PCR, and TCRdb holds only the in-frame ones, with some missing. The sample records tens of thousands of clones, 90% to 97% being singletons. V and J are TRBV5-8 and TRBJ2-1; 7 nucleotides align to TRBD1. The sequenced material came from T cells isolated from PBMCs. The clonotype was recovered from a human donor in good health. CDR3 sequence (DNA): TGTGCCAGCAGCCCCGGGACAGCCCATTTAGTGGAGCAGTTCTTC. Translated, it gives CASSPGTAHLVEQFF.